This T cell receptor beta chain was identified in a study of blood T cells in healthy people across ages (dated by TCRdb to between 2014 and 2017). About the investigation overall: In model experiments, template switching captured about one uniquely barcoded TCR beta cDNA molecule for every two T cells. The study measured age-related changes in TCR beta repertoire diversity using deep sequencing normalized with unique cDNA molecular identifiers. Four age groups were formed from the donors: young (average approximately 17 years), middle-aged (just under 40), aged (roughly 58) and long-lived (82). To avoid experimental bias, donors of different ages were distributed randomly across sequencing lanes. The study analyzed two additional independent replicas of 1 million unique cDNA reads from the same blood draw for two donors, one aged 18 to 29 and one aged 80 or older. Study-wide conclusions, independent of this receptor: Observed TCR beta diversity per million T cells fell roughly linearly with age, and a significant reduction was already apparent by age around 39. Total diversity estimates from one million sequenced T cells were considered lower bounds and underestimates. Because profiling used bulk unsorted PBMCs, naive and antigen-experienced compartments could not be compared conclusively. Donor CMV infection status was unknown, potentially confounding age-related changes in expanded clonotypes. The long-lived group showed more naive CD4+ T cells, fewer expanded clones and increased TCR diversity than the aged group, suggesting age selection. There was a strong correlation between observed TCR beta diversity and the percentage of naive T cells measured by flow cytometry.

The CDR3 holds 15 amino acids from the cysteine to the phenylalanine. Kept here is only the CDR3 DNA, which spans 45 bases and is read in frame from base 1. V is shortened by 2 bases, J by 2 bases, and the region joining them spans 11 bases. Based on the germline V gene, the CDR1 and CDR2 sequences are SGHDT and YYEEEE. Donors were a few dozen systemically healthy Caucasian individuals from Russia aged 6 to 90 years. Approximately 9.7 milliliters of peripheral blood were drawn from each donor into EDTA-treated Vacutainer tubes. Ficoll-Paque density-gradient centrifugation was used to isolate PBMCs, with at least 6 million per sample. Trizol reagent was used to extract total RNA from the PBMCs, yielding at least 5.5 micrograms per sample. The percentages of naive CD45RAhigh/CD27high T cells were determined by flow cytometry on a PBMC aliquot from every donor. This clonotype was observed a few times. Its binding antigen is unknown. The sample holds no much larger clone one base away, and base qualities are not on file.

The library was made by 5' RACE. Sequencing relied on an Illumina HiSeq 2500. A second PCR of roughly 6 to 12 cycles was performed with a sample-barcoded 5' primer and a J-beta primer mix. Each TCR beta cDNA molecule received a unique molecular identifier from a template-switch 5' adaptor carrying 12 random nucleotides. Each sample yielded at least 2.5 million CDR3-containing paired-end reads. All of the RNA was converted into first-strand cDNA using the Mint cDNA synthesis kit, with a TRBC-specific oligonucleotide serving as the primer. All cDNA was treated with uracil-DNA glycosylase and then went through a first 18-cycle PCR with the universal primers M1SS and BC2_uni_R. The source study handled its data this way. Normalization of each sample was performed by random selection of 1 million high-quality reads, each carrying a distinct molecular identifier. Instead of being binned into consensus sequences, reads with shared molecular identifiers were discarded. MiTCR, set to a Q25 quality threshold and the strictest error-elimination algorithm, was used for CDR3 identification, clonotype clustering and error correction. A nonparametric unseen species model using Euler transformation provided a lower-bound estimate of total TCR beta diversity. Starting from the raw public reads, TCRdb applied fastp trimming at Q25, assembled clones with MiXCR and retained in-frame beta chains. Identical CDR3 protein sequences are pooled into one entry, listed with their most common genes and DNA. Clone size and V and J calls follow TCRdb, not the original study. This sample lists 800,000 to 950,000 distinct CDR3 sequences; approximately 35% were detected once. The ten largest account for 10% to 15% of the sample.

This sequence was found in a man younger than 35 in good health. The sample was blood. The sequence is built from TRBV5-6 and TRBJ1-5; the D gene remains uncertain. The nucleotide sequence reads TGTGCCAGCAGCTTTTTCCCGCAAGGCAATCAGCCCCAGCATTTT. It translates as CASSFFPQGNQPQHF.